This T cell receptor (beta chain) stems from a study of cytomegalovirus exposure and HLA in healthy donors. The repertoire was sequenced with immunoSEQ multiplex PCR; TCRdb's copy has only in-frame clones and lacks some. The data hold under 300,000 clones, with around 85% observed a single time. Turning to this clone: What it binds is not known. At the DNA level, this CDR3 is encoded by other sequences in the same sample as well.

Study-level points and caveats: Among the CMV-associated chains, a few were confirmed in vitro as specific for CMV antigens. The tendency of first-cohort TCR clusters to co-occur in the roughly 130 validation repertoires emerged from a later analysis. The study recorded about 150 TCR beta chains that were cytomegalovirus-associated. Cytomegalovirus status was reportedly diagnosed by the classifier with high specificity and sensitivity.

The trim removed 5 bases at V and 7 bases at J, leaving 6 bases unmatched. The CDR3 loop spans 14 amino acids. The germline V gene has CDR1 SEHNR and CDR2 FQNEAQ (reference sequence). Sequencing used PBMCs. The chain employs TRBV7-9 and TRBJ1-5, with 9 bases identical to TRBD1. This TCR came from a woman between 18 and 29 years old in good health and CMV-seronegative. CDR3 in DNA: TGTGCCAGCAGCCCGGGACAGGGAAGACAGCCCCAGCATTTT. It is translated as CASSPGQGRQPQHF.